These 10 T cell receptor beta chains share one sample of origin, sequenced in a study of T cells in narcolepsy. Data came from immunoSEQ multiplex PCR; TCRdb stores just in-frame clones and leaves some out. The profile shows some 30,000 clones, 70% to 85% of them singletons. The sample was CD45RA- memory CD4+ T cells from PBMCs. These receptors all come from a human donor with narcolepsy.

V is TRBV6-1 and J is TRBJ1-5; D not resolved. This CDR3 comprises 13 residues. Germline V gives CDR1 MNHNS, CDR2 SASEGT. V lost 4 bases and J 2 bases, leaving 6 bases between the germline ends. Here the CDR3 DNA reads TGTGCCAGCAGTGCTGATGGCAATCAGCCCCAGCATTTT. The encoded protein is CASSADGNQPQHF.

This chain connects TRBV18 to TRBJ1-4; 7 positions agree with TRBD1. Per the germline V gene, CDR1 is KGHSH and CDR2 is LQKENI. The V gene end was trimmed by 0 bases and the J gene end by 8 bases; junction bases not matched to a gene: 9. The length of the CDR3 is 16 residues. For the CDR3, the DNA is TGTGCCAGCTCACCACCCGTGGACAGGCACGGAGAAAAACTGTTTTTT. Amino acids: CASSPPVDRHGEKLFF.

The rearrangement uses TRBV6-6 and TRBJ1-1, with TRBD1 matching 8 bases. V shed 5 bases and J 4 bases; nucleotides not matched to a gene: 3. This CDR3 contains 13 residues. Looked up from germline, CDR1 is MNHNY and CDR2 is SVGAGI (reference sequence). CDR3 sequence: CASSRTGGTEAFF. The CDR3 coding sequence is TGTGCCAGCAGTCGTACAGGGGGCACTGAAGCTTTCTTT.

This rearrangement joins TRBV7-3 to TRBJ1-4; D remains ambiguous. The CDR3 spans 12 residues. V dropped 2 bases and J dropped 8 bases, with 6 bases sitting between them. Germline loops: CDR1 SGHTA, CDR2 FQGTGA. The CDR3 reads CASSLDGEKLFF. CDR3 nucleotides: TGTGCCAGCAGCTTAGACGGGGAAAAACTGTTTTTT.

The rearrangement links TRBV6-1 to TRBJ2-1; 7 bases align to TRBD1. V shed 4 bases, J shed 0 bases, and the junction held 6 bases outside the gene matches. Germline lookup yields CDR1 MNHNS and CDR2 SASEGT. The CDR3 contains 16 residues. In DNA form, the CDR3 reads TGTGCCAGCAGTGGAGGGACAGAAGGCTCCTACAATGAGCAGTTCTTC. It specifies CASSGGTEGSYNEQFF.

Here the CDR3 reads CSVTKATTGALGGYTF. CDR3 DNA: TGCAGCGTAACCAAAGCTACGACAGGGGCCCTGGGGGGCTACACCTTC. The chain links TRBV29-1 to TRBJ1-2; 8 bases agree with TRBD1. The CDR3 extends over 16 amino acids. The trim removed 6 bases at V and 8 bases at J, leaving 20 bases unmatched. Germline V lookup: CDR1 SQVTM, CDR2 ANQGSEA.

In regard to this clone: Its ends do not fully match the called genes, so a read error is possible. This sequence joins TRBV18 and TRBJ2-5; 8 bases map to TRBD2. Germline V CDR1 and CDR2: KGHSH, LQKENI. The CDR3 length is 16 residues. The CDR3 sequence is CAGSPLRAGGQETQYF. Written as DNA, the CDR3 is TGTGCCGGCTCACCACTGCGGGCGGGGGGCCAAGAGACCCAGTACTTC.

J is TRBJ2-1 and V is TRBV11-1; 10 nucleotides align to TRBD2. J gave up 7 bases and V 4 bases, and 7 bases lay outside the gene matches. The CDR3 loop spans 15 amino acids. CDR1 SGHAT and CDR2 FQDESV come from the germline V gene (reference sequence). CDR3: CASSSTGTSENEQFF. DNA for the CDR3: TGTGCCAGCAGCTCTACCGGGACTAGCGAAAATGAGCAGTTCTTC.

The chain recombines TRBV4-1 with TRBJ2-3; possible D gene TRBD1, 5 bases. This CDR3 spans 16 amino acids. CDR1 and CDR2 (germline): MGHRA, YSYEKL. V lost 0 bases and J 0 bases, leaving 10 bases between the germline ends. CDR3 sequence reads: CASSQEKGASTDTQYF. CDR3 coding DNA: TGCGCCAGCAGCCAAGAAAAAGGGGCTAGCACAGATACGCAGTATTTT.

J is TRBJ2-2 and V is TRBV28; 8 bases map to TRBD2. This CDR3 region has 16 residues. Germline CDR1 reads MDHEN; CDR2 reads SYDVKM. The ends lost 7 bases at V and 6 bases at J; junction bases unmatched: 13. The CDR3 sequence is CASIPPGTSIPGELFF. The DNA for the CDR3 is TGTGCCAGCATCCCACCGGGGACTAGTATCCCCGGGGAGCTGTTTTTT.